Shown below are 30 T cell receptor beta chains from a single sample sequenced in a study of radiotherapy plus CTLA-4 blockade in lung cancer. TCRdb's table, derived via immunoSEQ multiplex PCR, lists solely in-frame clones and lacks some. The profile covers about 98,000 clones, with 80% to 90% appearing a single time and nearly 5% taken by the ten largest. The specimen comprised peripheral blood, sampled from a patient treated with radiotherapy plus ipilimumab. Source of these receptors: a human donor with non-small cell lung cancer that progressed on radiotherapy plus ipilimumab.

The chain joins TRBV6-1 to TRBJ1-4; D unresolved. The V and J ends lost 5 bases and 8 bases respectively, with 18 bases between them. CDR1 MNHNS and CDR2 SASEGT come from the germline V gene. The CDR3 length is 15 residues. As DNA, the CDR3 is TGTGCCAGCAGTAACCCGGGTTACGGTGGGGAAAAACTGTTTTTT. Translation: CASSNPGYGGEKLFF.

This chain joins TRBV4-1 and TRBJ2-4, with D perhaps matching TRBD1 or TRBD2 (6 bases each). In germline, CDR1 is MGHRA, CDR2 YSYEKL. The V end lost 0 bases, the J end lost 0 bases, and 9 bases lay between the germline ends. The CDR3 length is 16 residues. The CDR3 DNA is TGCGCCAGCAGCCAAGAGCGGGACATAGCCAAAAACATTCAGTACTTC. It is translated as CASSQERDIAKNIQYF.

J is TRBJ2-4 and V is TRBV23-1; 7 bases are shared with TRBD1. TRBV23-1 is labeled an ORF, and its function is uncertain. The junction had 10 bases not matched to a gene; V was cut back by 3 bases and J by 5 bases. The CDR3 extends over 16 amino acids. CDR3 bases: TGCGCCAGCAGTCATAAGGGAGAGGGGGCCCAAAACATTCAGTACTTC. Encoded protein: CASSHKGEGAQNIQYF.

This clone was counted a single time. This chain uses TRBV5-1 with TRBJ2-1, with 10 bases that match TRBD2. The J segment lost 8 bases and the V segment lost 1 base, leaving 6 bases of the junction unmatched. Germline values: CDR1 SGHRS, CDR2 YFSETQ. The CDR3 runs to 15 residues. CDR3 sequence: CASSLLLAGVDEQFF. The CDR3 nucleotides read TGCGCCAGCAGCTTGCTGCTAGCGGGAGTTGATGAGCAGTTCTTC. The whole variable domain, remainder taken from reference TRBV5-1 and TRBJ2-1, is KAGVTQTPRYLIKTRGQQVTLSCSPISGHRSVSWYQQTPGQGLQFLFEYFSETQRNKGNFPGRFSGRQFSNSRSEMNVSTLELGDSALYLCASSLLLAGVDEQFFGPGTRLTVL.

The chain recombines TRBV9 with TRBJ2-3; D is possibly TRBD1 or TRBD2 (5 bases each). CDR3 length equals 17 residues. The germline V gene has CDR1 SGDLS and CDR2 YYNGEE. V dropped 0 bases and J dropped 0 bases, with 14 bases sitting between them. The CDR3 coding sequence is TGTGCCAGCAGCGTAGGAGGTCAGGGCGGGAGCACAGATACGCAGTATTTT. Translating gives CASSVGGQGGSTDTQYF.

The chain employs TRBV15 and TRBJ1-2; 7 nucleotides align to TRBD1. This CDR3 has 17 residues. Germline trimming cut 3 bases from V and 9 bases from J; bases unmatched to any gene: 19. Germline CDR1 reads LNHNV; CDR2 reads YYDKDF (reference sequence). CDR3 in DNA: TGTGCCACCAGCAGGGGGCTGGGACAGCCGACGGGGGGTAGCTACACCTTC. Translated: CATSRGLGQPTGGSYTF.

V usage is TRBV2 and J usage is TRBJ2-3, with 9 bases lining up with TRBD1. Looked up from germline, CDR1 is SNHLY and CDR2 is FYNNEI. CDR3 length equals 15 residues. V lost 6 bases, J lost 0 bases, and 4 bases stayed unmatched. Written as DNA, the CDR3 is TGTGCCAGCAGAGACAGGGGGGGAAGCACAGATACGCAGTATTTT. It encodes CASRDRGGSTDTQYF.

This chain connects TRBV27 to TRBJ2-7, with TRBD1 as a possible D gene (6 bases). From germline, CDR1 is MNHEY and CDR2 SMNVEV (reference sequence). This CDR3 spans 13 amino acids. The germline V and J ends were trimmed by 2 bases and 2 bases, with 7 bases remaining between them. The CDR3 here is CASSLGDTYEQYF. CDR3 DNA sequence: TGTGCCAGCAGTTTAGGGGACACCTACGAGCAGTACTTC.

This rearrangement joins TRBV2 to TRBJ2-5; the D call may be TRBD1 or TRBD2 (5 bases each). CDR3 length equals 14 residues. The ends were cut back, 7 bases at V and 2 bases at J, with 14 bases in the middle. Germline assignment: CDR1 SNHLY and CDR2 FYNNEI. CDR3 amino acids: CASNVGRTQETQYF. The DNA for the CDR3 is TGTGCCAGCAATGTGGGACGGACACAAGAGACCCAGTACTTC.

This clone was picked up one time. The genes are TRBV7-9 and TRBJ1-4, with D possibly being TRBD1 (6 bases). There are 17 residues in the CDR3. V was cut by 4 bases and J by 8 bases, with 23 bases left in between. CDR1 and CDR2 from the germline V gene are SEHNR and FQNEAQ (reference sequence). This chain's CDR3 is CASSSTGGRAYGEKLFF. The CDR3 DNA sequence: TGTGCCAGCAGCTCAACCGGGGGGCGAGCCTATGGGGAAAAACTGTTTTTT.

The V call is TRBV7-6, the J call TRBJ2-2; D is unresolved. The V end was cut by 1 base, the J end by 3 bases, with 6 bases between. The V gene's germline CDR1 is SGHVS and CDR2 FNYEAQ. The CDR3 loop spans 14 amino acids. The CDR3 DNA is TGTGCCAGCAGCTTAGGATCCGACACCGGGGAGCTGTTTTTT. It is translated as CASSLGSDTGELFF.

The rearrangement links TRBV6-1 to TRBJ2-1; tentatively, D is TRBD1 or TRBD2 (5 bases each). This CDR3 contains 15 residues. CDR1 is MNHNS and CDR2 is SASEGT in the germline V gene. The germline V and J ends were trimmed by 4 bases and 6 bases, with 16 bases remaining between them. The CDR3 is CASSGRRDPGNEQFF. The CDR3 region has the DNA TGTGCCAGCAGTGGGCGAAGGGACCCGGGCAATGAGCAGTTCTTC.

J is TRBJ2-7 and V is TRBV5-6, with 7 bases that match TRBD1. This CDR3 spans 15 amino acids. The ends lost 2 bases at V and 0 bases at J; junction bases unmatched: 5. Germline assignment: CDR1 SGHDT and CDR2 YYEEEE. DNA for the CDR3: TGTGCCAGCAGCTTTCGGCAGGGGGTCTCCTACGAGCAGTACTTC. Its translation is CASSFRQGVSYEQYF.

This chain joins TRBV11-3 and TRBJ2-3; TRBD2 might be the D (6 bases). Germline-derived CDR1 and CDR2 are SGHNT and YENEEA. V lost 1 base, J lost 4 bases, and 18 bases lay in between. The CDR3 loop spans 17 amino acids. For the CDR3, the DNA is TGTGCCAGCAGCTTAGGGGTCGGCGGGGCGCGGGCAGATACGCAGTATTTT. This sequence encodes CASSLGVGGARADTQYF.

This clone appeared once. This chain uses TRBV4-2 with TRBJ2-6; TRBD2 aligns across 9 bases. Germline CDR1 LGHNA, CDR2 YNFKEQ. V shed 0 bases, J shed 0 bases, and the junction held 3 bases outside the gene matches. The CDR3 sequence is 18 residues long. This CDR3 reads CASSQDLAGSSGANVLTF. For the CDR3, the DNA is TGTGCCAGCAGCCAAGACCTAGCGGGAAGCTCTGGGGCCAACGTCCTGACTTTC.

The chain couples TRBV4-1 to TRBJ1-1; tentative D call: TRBD1 (6 bases). Germline V gene lookup returns CDR1 MGHRA and CDR2 YSYEKL. Trimming took 4 bases from V and 1 from J, leaving 13 bases between them. The CDR3 runs 15 residues. This CDR3 is CASSPQGMKNTEAFF. Here the CDR3 DNA reads TGCGCCAGCAGCCCCCAGGGGATGAAGAACACTGAAGCTTTCTTT.

This clone occurred a few times. The V and J genes are TRBV5-6 and TRBJ2-5; D may be TRBD2 (5 bases). Germline V CDR1 and CDR2: SGHDT, YYEEEE. The CDR3 has 13 residues. Trimming stripped 1 base from V and 4 bases from J, with 8 bases between. The CDR3 DNA reads TGTGCCAGCAGCTTGACGGGATCAGAGACCCAGTACTTC. Its translation: CASSLTGSETQYF. Full variable domain (remainder filled in from reference TRBV5-6 and TRBJ2-5): DAGVTQSPTHLIKTRGQQVTLRCSPKSGHDTVSWYQQALGQGPQFIFQYYEEEERQRGNFPDRFSGHQFPNYSSELNVNALLLGDSALYLCASSLTGSETQYFGPGTRLLVL.

The V and J genes are TRBV11-3 and TRBJ2-1; D gene unclear. CDR1 and CDR2 (germline): SGHNT, YENEEA. The ends were cut back, 4 bases at V and 3 bases at J, with 7 bases in the middle. This CDR3 region has 13 residues. The CDR3 region is CASSSQVYNEQFF. The CDR3 region has the DNA TGTGCCAGCAGCTCCCAGGTCTACAATGAGCAGTTCTTC.

This clone turned up a few times. The chain links TRBV5-1 to TRBJ1-2, with 12 positions matching TRBD1. The CDR3 is 16 residues long. J gave up 6 bases and V 4 bases, and 10 bases lay outside the gene matches. Germline lookup yields CDR1 SGHRS and CDR2 YFSETQ. CDR3 region: CASSLGQGARGDGYTF. The CDR3 nucleotides are TGCGCCAGCAGCCTGGGACAGGGGGCGCGGGGAGATGGCTACACCTTC.

The CDR3 protein is CATSRASGSVTGELFF. The CDR3 DNA sequence: TGTGCCACCAGCAGAGCCAGCGGGAGTGTTACCGGGGAGCTGTTTTTT. The J gene is TRBJ2-2, the V gene TRBV15; 8 bases match TRBD2. The V and J ends lost 1 base and 5 bases, in that order; junction bases with no gene match: 6. Looked up from germline, CDR1 is LNHNV and CDR2 is YYDKDF (reference sequence). This CDR3 comprises 16 residues.

About this clone: At one of its ends the junction is not consistent with the germline gene, which may arise from a read error. The chain joins TRBV7-7 to TRBJ2-1; D is perhaps TRBD2 (6 bases). The CDR3 has 13 amino acids. From germline, CDR1 is SSHAT and CDR2 FNYEAQ (reference sequence). The CDR3 DNA sequence: TGTGCTAGCAGCTTAGCTGCGGGATATGAGCAGTTCTTC. Translation gives CASSLAAGYEQFF.

There are a few counts of this clone. The J gene is TRBJ1-5, the V gene TRBV19; 9 bases line up with TRBD1. V lost 7 bases to trimming and J lost 0 bases; unmatched junction nucleotides: 4. Germline values: CDR1 LNHDA, CDR2 SQIVND (reference sequence). This CDR3 comprises 15 residues. CDR3 sequence (DNA): TGTGCCAGTAAAACAGGGGGCGGTAGCAATCAGCCCCAGCATTTT. Residues: CASKTGGGSNQPQHF.

The V and J genes are TRBV7-9 and TRBJ1-2; 9 nucleotides align to TRBD1. This CDR3 is 14 amino acids long. The J segment lost 3 bases and the V segment lost 6 bases, leaving 5 bases of the junction unmatched. The germline V gene encodes CDR1 SEHNR and CDR2 FQNEAQ (reference sequence). The CDR3 coding sequence is TGTGCCAGCAGTATCACAGGGGGCGACTATGGCTACACCTTC. The encoded protein is CASSITGGDYGYTF.

This clone is a singleton in its sample. V and J are TRBV19 and TRBJ2-2; 7 bases match TRBD2. Per the germline V gene, CDR1 is LNHDA and CDR2 is SQIVND (reference sequence). CDR3 length: 13 residues. The CDR3, as DNA: TGTGCGGCGGGGGTTGTAGGAACCGGGGAGCTGTTTTTT. Amino acid sequence: CAAGVVGTGELFF.

The chain joins TRBV9 to TRBJ1-4, with 12 nucleotides matching TRBD1. This CDR3 is 18 amino acids long. Per germline, CDR1 SGDLS and CDR2 YYNGEE. After removal of 0 bases from V and 6 bases from J, the junction contained 9 bases not matched to a gene. CDR3 DNA: TGTGCCAGCAGCGTAGGCGCCGGGACAGGGGGCGCCTATGAAAAACTGTTTTTT. This translates into CASSVGAGTGGAYEKLFF. The full variable domain, completed using reference TRBV9 and TRBJ1-4, is DSGVTQTPKHLITATGQRVTLRCSPRSGDLSVYWYQQSLDQGLQFLIQYYNGEERAKGNILERFSAQQFPDLHSELNLSSLELGDSALYFCASSVGAGTGGAYEKLFFGSGTQLSVL.

The gene calls are TRBV5-1 and TRBJ1-2, with unresolved D. Germline CDR1 reads SGHRS; CDR2 reads YFSETQ. The CDR3 is 12 amino acids. V was clipped by 0 bases and J by 6 bases, with 6 bases between them. CDR3 coding DNA: TGCGCCAGCAGCTTGGGGGCGGATGGCTACACCTTC. This gives the protein CASSLGADGYTF. Combining the CDR3 with reference TRBV5-1 and TRBJ1-2 gives the whole variable domain KAGVTQTPRYLIKTRGQQVTLSCSPISGHRSVSWYQQTPGQGLQFLFEYFSETQRNKGNFPGRFSGRQFSNSRSEMNVSTLELGDSALYLCASSLGADGYTFGSGTRLTVV.

The chain carries TRBV4-1 and TRBJ1-2, with D unclear. The germline V and J ends were trimmed by 4 bases and 3 bases, with 18 bases remaining between them. CDR3 length: 16 residues. Germline V gene data show CDR1 as MGHRA and CDR2 as YSYEKL. CDR3 sequence: CASSPATVPVDYGYTF. Here the CDR3 DNA reads TGCGCCAGCAGCCCCGCCACCGTTCCTGTGGACTATGGCTACACCTTC.

The chain has TRBV5-1 and TRBJ2-1; D remains unclear. From germline, CDR1 is SGHRS and CDR2 YFSETQ. The V end lost 0 bases, the J end lost 10 bases, and 11 bases lay between the germline ends. CDR3 size: 13 residues. DNA for the CDR3: TGCGCCAGCAGCTTGGACTGGGTGGGAGAGCAGTTCTTC. Translating it yields CASSLDWVGEQFF.

This clone was found a few times. The V and J genes are TRBV5-8 and TRBJ2-7; D perhaps matches TRBD1 (6 bases). V was trimmed by 0 bases and J by 4 bases, leaving 17 bases between them. Germline V gives CDR1 SGHTS, CDR2 YDEGEE. The CDR3 totals 16 residues. CDR3 sequence reads: CASSLGWAGAPYEQYF. CDR3 coding DNA: TGTGCCAGCAGCTTGGGTTGGGCAGGGGCTCCATACGAGCAGTACTTC.

The chain joins TRBV11-2 to TRBJ1-1; weak D call: TRBD1 (6 bases). The CDR3 extends over 17 amino acids. CDR1 is SGHAT, CDR2 FQNNGV, per germline. Between the trimmed V and J ends, which lost 3 bases and 0 bases, there was a span of 17 bases. Written as DNA, the CDR3 is TGTGCCAGCAGCTTCCACGGGGGCTACAGGGTGAACACTGAAGCTTTCTTT. As protein: CASSFHGGYRVNTEAFF.